Listed below are T cell receptor beta chains from one sample, sequenced in a study of metastatic and nonmetastatic thyroid tumors. TCRdb used MiXCR to call clones anew from the PCR reads. The table shows about 5,300 clones, with roughly a third occurring only once. The sample consisted of adjacent normal tissue. These receptors all come from a female donor with papillary thyroid cancer or a benign thyroid nodule (not recorded which). Some clones in this sample may be carry-over from other donors' samples. Each CDR3 is given with its conserved first and last residue. D genes are given only for firm matches. Expanded clones get a size class; other rows say once, few or many, or leave the size out.

d_gene | abundance | j_gene | v_gene | CDR3aa | CDR3nt
TRBD2 | NA | TRBJ2-1 | TRBV7-6 | CASGGESYNEQFF | TGTGCCAGCGGGGGGGAGTCCTACAATGAGCAGTTCTTC
NA | NA | TRBJ2-7 | TRBV20-1 | CSARDRDNPYEQYF | TGCAGTGCTAGAGATAGGGACAACCCCTACGAGCAGTACTTC
NA | NA | TRBJ2-1 | TRBV20-1 | CSARVSGRDEQFF | TGCAGTGCTAGGGTGAGCGGTAGAGATGAGCAGTTCTTC
TRBD1 | few | TRBJ1-5 | TRBV28 | CASSRDRGGIYSNQPQHF | TGTGCCAGCAGTCGTGACAGGGGAGGAATATATAGCAATCAGCCCCAGCATTTT
NA | NA | TRBJ2-3 | TRBV7-6 | CASSQGDTQYF | TGTGCCAGCAGCCAGGGAGATACGCAGTATTTT
NA | few | TRBJ1-2 | TRBV12-3/TRBV12-4 | CASSLGQARGYTF | TGTGCCAGCAGTTTAGGGCAGGCACGGGGCTACACCTTC
TRBD1 | once | TRBJ1-6 | TRBV7-3 | CASSLSGGF | TGTGCCAGCAGCTTATCAGGGGGCTTT
TRBD1 | few | TRBJ2-7 | TRBV27 | CASSVDRGTSYEQYF | TGTGCCAGCAGTGTTGACAGGGGTACTTCCTACGAGCAGTACTTC
NA | NA | TRBJ2-3 | TRBV27 | CASSLGTDTQYF | TGTGCCAGCAGCTTAGGCACAGATACGCAGTATTTT
NA | few | TRBJ1-1 | TRBV6-2/TRBV6-3 | CASSPSGNTEAFF | TGTGCCAGCAGTCCCTCAGGGAACACTGAAGCTTTCTTT
TRBD1 | medium-sized | TRBJ1-2 | TRBV19 | CASSREGQGGYTF | TGTGCCAGTAGCCGAGAGGGACAGGGTGGCTACACCTTC
NA | NA | TRBJ1-1 | TRBV27 | CASSWDTYTEAFF | TGTGCCAGCAGTTGGGACACATACACTGAAGCTTTCTTT
TRBD2 | NA | TRBJ2-7 | TRBV11-2 | CASRPGLAGYEQYF | TGCGCCAGCAGACCGGGACTAGCGGGGTACGAGCAGTACTTC
NA | few | TRBJ2-7 | TRBV6-1 | CASSEWGARLEQYF | TGTGCCAGCAGTGAATGGGGGGCGCGTCTCGAGCAGTACTTC
TRBD1 | large | TRBJ1-1 | TRBV28 | CASRAPGQGVTEAFF | TGTGCCAGCAGAGCTCCGGGACAGGGAGTTACTGAAGCTTTCTTT
TRBD2 | NA | TRBJ2-7 | TRBV20-1 | CSAPLAGGTYEQYF | TGCAGTGCTCCACTAGCGGGGGGAACCTACGAGCAGTACTTC
NA | medium-sized | TRBJ2-1 | TRBV9 | CASTSRDKTYNEQFF | TGTGCCAGCACCAGCCGGGACAAAACCTACAATGAGCAGTTCTTC
TRBD1 | few | TRBJ1-1 | TRBV7-2 | CASSLLQGAKTEAFF | TGTGCCAGCAGCTTACTACAGGGGGCGAAGACTGAAGCTTTCTTT
NA | NA | TRBJ1-1 | TRBV20-1 | CSAPVVRNTEAFF | TGCAGTGCTCCCGTCGTTCGTAACACTGAAGCTTTCTTT
NA | large | TRBJ2-1 | TRBV27 | CASSFSRPADPLYNEQFF | TGTGCCAGCAGTTTTAGTAGACCGGCCGATCCCCTATACAATGAGCAGTTCTTC
NA | NA | TRBJ2-2 | TRBV5-6 | CASSLELEAGELFF | TGTGCCAGCAGCTTGGAGCTAGAGGCCGGGGAGCTGTTTTTT
NA | few | TRBJ1-5 | TRBV6-1 | CASRIGQPQHF | TGTGCCAGCAGGATCGGGCAGCCCCAGCATTTT
TRBD1 | few | TRBJ1-5 | TRBV7-8 | CASSLDRGNQPQHF | TGTGCCAGCAGCCTGGACAGGGGCAATCAGCCCCAGCATTTT
TRBD1 | NA | TRBJ1-4 | TRBV7-9 | CASSLDGTGGGKLFF | TGTGCCAGCAGCTTAGACGGGACAGGGGGCGGAAAACTGTTTTTT
NA | NA | TRBJ2-1 | TRBV5-4 | CASSRDHLAPYNEQFF | TGTGCCAGCAGCCGAGACCACCTAGCGCCGTACAATGAGCAGTTCTTC
NA | NA | TRBJ1-4 | TRBV7-2 | CASSFVQGNEKLFF | TGTGCCAGCAGCTTCGTCCAGGGGAATGAAAAACTGTTTTTT
NA | NA | TRBJ1-1 | TRBV29-1 | CSVEDVMNTEAFF | TGCAGCGTTGAGGACGTGATGAACACTGAAGCTTTCTTT
NA | few | TRBJ2-2 | TRBV7-3 | CASREESLSGELFF | TGTGCCAGTCGAGAGGAGTCATTGTCCGGGGAGCTGTTTTTT
TRBD1 | NA | TRBJ1-2 | TRBV24-1 | CATSDLRRQGYGYTF | TGTGCCACCAGTGATTTGAGGAGACAGGGGTATGGCTACACCTTC
TRBD2 | NA | TRBJ2-1 | TRBV19 | CASSIVASGISYNEQFF | TGTGCCAGTAGTATAGTCGCTAGCGGTATCTCCTACAATGAGCAGTTCTTC
NA | NA | TRBJ1-3 | TRBV6-5 | CASSYSTVTGNTIYF | TGTGCCAGCAGTTACTCGACTGTCACCGGAAACACCATATATTTT
TRBD2 | many | TRBJ2-3 | TRBV4-3 | CASSQEGDGGSTDTQYF | TGCGCCAGCAGCCAAGAGGGGGACGGGGGGAGCACAGATACGCAGTATTTT
NA | NA | TRBJ2-7 | TRBV30 | CAWGGTAALGEQYF | TGTGCCTGGGGAGGGACAGCCGCCTTGGGCGAGCAGTACTTC
NA | NA | TRBJ2-2 | TRBV19 | CASSSRQGYTWELFF | TGTGCCAGTAGTTCCCGGCAGGGATACACCTGGGAGCTGTTTTTT